Each of the 2 T cell receptor beta chains below was sequenced from the same sample in a study of T cell responses to AZD1222 COVID-19 vaccine. Assay: immunoSEQ multiplex PCR; the TCRdb copy retains only in-frame clones and omits some. Counted here are fewer than 150,000 clones, over 75% occurring once; the ten biggest clones make up roughly 3.1%. Sequencing was performed on peripheral blood, taken on day 0 of AZD1222 vaccination. Receptors originate from an adult in good health.

The gene calls are TRBV10-3 and TRBJ1-1, with TRBD1 matching over 9 bases. Germline V gives CDR1 ENHRY, CDR2 SYGVKD. V lost 8 bases and J lost 0; bases outside the gene matches: 1. The CDR3 contains 13 residues. The DNA of the CDR3 is TGTGCCATCGGGACAGGGTTGAACACTGAAGCTTTCTTT. The encoded protein is CAIGTGLNTEAFF.

This sequence joins TRBV2 and TRBJ2-7; 11 positions agree with TRBD1. Trimming at V came to 5 bases and at J to 4 bases, leaving 4 bases not matched to a gene. From germline, CDR1 is SNHLY and CDR2 FYNNEI. There are 14 residues in the CDR3. CDR3 in DNA: TGTGCCAGCAGTCCAGGACAGGGGGCTTACGAGCAGTACTTC. This codes for CASSPGQGAYEQYF.